These T cell receptor beta chains were read from a single sample in a study of blood T cell repertoires in COVID-19. The protocol was immunoSEQ multiplex PCR, while the TCRdb copy is restricted to in-frame clones and leaves out a portion. The sample yields 95,000 to 150,000 clones, around 91% seen once. Sequencing was done on a sample of peripheral blood. The receptors were sampled from an older woman with COVID-19, enrolled during active disease. CDR3s leave out the opening cysteine and the closing phenylalanine or tryptophan.

TRBV5-6	TRBJ1-2	ASSLYQISNYGYT
TRBV19	TRBJ1-5	ASSQTGHTYSNQPQH
TRBV20-1	TRBJ2-7	SASTPTSGVYEQY
TRBV7-8	TRBJ2-1	ASSLAQRGTIQLLNEQF
TRBV5-8	TRBJ1-5	ASRHPRGGQPQH
TRBV27	TRBJ1-6	ASSPSYAGPNSPLH
TRBV19	TRBJ2-3	ASSVMAPPTDTQY
TRBV19	TRBJ2-7	ASSIGGLATYEQY
TRBV2	TRBJ2-7	ASSEQNYEQY
TRBV6-6	TRBJ1-2	ASSEKSRGLRGYT
TRBV21-1	TRBJ1-3	ASSKEESLSGNTIY
TRBV5-1	TRBJ1-2	ASSFGTANYGYT
TRBV5-1	TRBJ2-2	ASSVVTGGDTGELF
TRBV18	TRBJ1-2	ASSPMSGFYGYT
TRBV6-5	TRBJ1-1	ASRPHPGTEAF
TRBV18	TRBJ1-5	ASSPQGATVQPQH
TRBV10-3	TRBJ2-3	AIRSGHLTDTQY
TRBV25-1	TRBJ1-5	ASSPQGRGTPQH
TRBV6-5	TRBJ1-2	ASSFRGRTYGYT
TRBV9	TRBJ1-4	ASSVASTGRNEKLF
TRBV6-6	TRBJ2-5	ASSYRVGGQETQY
TRBV7-8	TRBJ1-6	ASSLDRVNSPLH
TRBV9	TRBJ1-2	ASSVDSDQNYGYT
TRBV3-1/TRBV3-2	TRBJ2-3	ASSQVGLAGPDTQY
TRBV2	TRBJ2-7	ASSVEGYEQY
TRBV19	TRBJ1-6	ASSTQGRDNSPLH
TRBV6-2/TRBV6-3	TRBJ2-5	ASSPLGIAGRQETQY
TRBV27	TRBJ1-1	ASSVHRGQAF
TRBV20-1	TRBJ1-2	AIWGDGYT
TRBV6-2/TRBV6-3	TRBJ1-2	ASSYSNSDFYGYT
TRBV5-8	TRBJ2-1	ASSLGSGTYNEQF
TRBV5-1	TRBJ1-2	ASSRGGQGFRGYT
TRBV7-8	TRBJ1-2	ASSLLRRRLGGDGYT
TRBV7-2	TRBJ2-1	ASSFINRYNEQF
TRBV19	TRBJ2-7	ASSPTAFYEQY
TRBV6-5	TRBJ2-1	ASSYMWASHEQF
TRBV7-9	TRBJ2-2	ASSQSLAGALEGTGELF
TRBV7-2	TRBJ1-2	ASSPDRGNYGYT
TRBV9	TRBJ2-5	ASTPLGASGGETQY
TRBV11-2	TRBJ1-6	ASRGQSSYNSPLH
TRBV4-1	TRBJ1-2	ASSQDFTGTLNYGYT
TRBV2	TRBJ1-5	ASSATGGWQPQH
TRBV5-8	TRBJ1-2	ASSPEPRVGYT
TRBV7-9	TRBJ1-1	ASSLGEGNTEAF
TRBV3-1/TRBV3-2	TRBJ2-6	ASSQLFQGTRGANVLT
TRBV18	TRBJ1-3	ASSPPRQGPLGGNTIY
TRBV5-4	TRBJ2-5	ASSLKGRGQDETQY
TRBV19	TRBJ1-1	ASSSNTGTEAF
TRBV4-3	TRBJ1-5	ASSQDRGISNQPQH
TRBV11-1	TRBJ2-5	ASSLGTQETQY
TRBV7-2	TRBJ2-1	ASSLALGLAGYNEQF
TRBV3-1/TRBV3-2	TRBJ2-2	ASSRQGARTGELF
TRBV6-2/TRBV6-3	TRBJ1-5	ASSNSRTGGYIVGNQPQH
TRBV5-1	TRBJ1-6	ASSLDMAVNSPLH
TRBV4-1	TRBJ2-3	ASSHRPGGGTDTQY
TRBV7-8	TRBJ2-2	ASSLDAETGANTGELF
TRBV20-1	TRBJ1-1	SANKNTEAF
TRBV14	TRBJ1-1	ASSQVGEAF
TRBV5-1	TRBJ2-1	ASSSPSGLGTSGTNEQF
TRBV23-1	TRBJ2-3	ASSQSSGTSSTDTQY